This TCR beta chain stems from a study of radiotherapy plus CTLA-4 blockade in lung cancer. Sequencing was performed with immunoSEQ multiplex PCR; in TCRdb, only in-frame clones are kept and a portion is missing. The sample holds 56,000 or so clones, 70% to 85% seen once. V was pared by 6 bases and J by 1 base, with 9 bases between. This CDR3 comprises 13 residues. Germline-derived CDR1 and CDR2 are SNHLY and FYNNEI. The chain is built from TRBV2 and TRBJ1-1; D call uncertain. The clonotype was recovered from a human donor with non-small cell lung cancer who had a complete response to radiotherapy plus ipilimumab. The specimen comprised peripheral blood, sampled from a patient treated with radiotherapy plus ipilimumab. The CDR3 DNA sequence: TGTGCCAGCAGGAGGGAAGGGAACACTGAAGCTTTCTTT. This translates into CASRREGNTEAFF.